The present TCR beta chain was sequenced within a study of CD8 T cells in ankylosing spondylitis. Points from the study as a whole: Some motif variants were previously reported in reactive arthritis synovial fluid and blood.

CDR3 length: 13 amino acids. The V gene end was trimmed by 5 bases and the J gene end by 3 bases; junction bases not matched to a gene: 3. Germline lookup yields CDR1 DFQATT and CDR2 SNEGSKA (reference sequence). This clonotype was recorded many times. What it binds is unknown. Libraries for TCR beta were made by quantitative 5'-RACE with molecular barcodes. TCRdb called the 5' RACE reads again in MiXCR, with one record for every CDR3 protein. This sample yields approximately 88,000 distinct CDR3 sequences, of which 8.8% are seen a single time; 4% to 5.5% belongs to the top ten. The TCR sequence derives from a male donor with ankylosing spondylitis or in good health (not recorded which). The specimen sequenced was blood, either unsorted or a sorted T cell fraction (not recorded which). The chain links TRBV20-1 to TRBJ2-7; 11 positions match TRBD2. The CDR3 is CSARTSGGYEQYF. The CDR3 nucleotides read TGCAGTGCTCGAACTAGCGGGGGCTACGAGCAGTACTTC.